These 23 T cell receptor beta chains came from one sample sequenced in a study of control samples from healthy donors and cancer patients. This table comes from immunoSEQ multiplex PCR, and its TCRdb copy is limited to in-frame clones, with some not included. The profile covers tens of thousands of clones, with 88% appearing a single time and roughly 14% taken by the ten largest. Sequenced material: blood. The source of these receptors is a woman between 65 and 79 years old in good health.

This clone was counted many times. The rearrangement uses TRBV4-1 and TRBJ1-3; a weak D match, TRBD1 (5 bases). V lost 1 base to trimming and J lost 4 bases, with 11 bases between them. The CDR3 is made up of 15 amino acids. CDR1 is MGHRA and CDR2 is YSYEKL in the germline V gene. The CDR3 coding sequence is TGCGCCAGCAGCCAAGGGGCAGGGAGAGGAAACACCATATATTTT. This sequence encodes CASSQGAGRGNTIYF.

This clone was detected only once. The chain is built from TRBV29-1 and TRBJ1-4; 7 bases fit TRBD1. Germline V gene lookup returns CDR1 SQVTM and CDR2 ANQGSEA. The CDR3 has 16 residues. Trimming removed 5 bases from V and 3 bases from J; junction bases left unmatched: 12. The CDR3, as DNA: TGCAGCGTTACTTCCGACAGGGCAGATGCTAATGAAAAACTGTTTTTT. Protein: CSVTSDRADANEKLFF.

The chain has TRBV18 and TRBJ1-2, with D possibly matching TRBD1 (5 bases). The CDR3 has 15 residues. The V end lost 6 bases, the J end lost 2 bases, and 16 bases lay between the germline ends. Germline values: CDR1 KGHSH, CDR2 LQKENI. CDR3 in amino acids: CASSPGAGRNYGYTF. DNA of the CDR3: TGTGCCAGCTCCCCCGGGGCAGGGAGGAACTATGGCTACACCTTC.

A note on this clone: The same CDR3 also results from other DNA sequences found in this sample. The chain's CDR3 is CASSLAGGGTEAFF. The CDR3 DNA follows: TGCGCCAGCAGCTTGGCGGGGGGTGGCACTGAAGCTTTCTTT. The V gene is TRBV5-1, the J gene TRBJ1-1; D perhaps matches TRBD1 (5 bases). The CDR3 spans 14 residues. Germline CDR1 is SGHRS and CDR2 is YFSETQ. Trimming cost V 0 bases and J 4 bases, with 10 bases left between them.

The chain uses TRBV7-8 and TRBJ2-7; D might be TRBD1 (5 bases). The germline CDR1 and CDR2 sequences are SGHVS and FQNEAQ. The CDR3 sequence is 15 residues long. V lost 5 bases and J lost 6, with 20 bases in between. CDR3 DNA: TGTGCCAGCAGCAAGGGGCGGCTAGATGTGACCGAGCAGTACTTC. Encoded protein: CASSKGRLDVTEQYF.

The CDR3 is CASSISSGLPYNEQFF. For the CDR3, the DNA is TGTGCCAGTAGTATCTCCTCGGGACTCCCCTACAATGAGCAGTTCTTC. This sequence joins TRBV19 and TRBJ2-1, with D possibly matching TRBD2 (6 bases). Trimming shortened V by 3 bases and J by 2 bases, and 14 bases separated the two germline ends. From germline, CDR1 is LNHDA and CDR2 SQIVND (reference sequence). There are 16 residues in the CDR3.

In DNA form, the CDR3 reads TGTGCCAGCAGCTTAGCTCCTGGGGTCAATTCACCCCTCCACTTT. It is translated as CASSLAPGVNSPLHF. V usage is TRBV7-2 and J usage is TRBJ1-6; D gene uncertain. Trimming stripped 0 bases from V and 7 bases from J, with 10 bases between. The CDR3 contains 15 residues. The germline gives CDR1 SGHTA, CDR2 FQGNSA. The full variable domain, in which reference TRBV7-2 and TRBJ1-6 provide the parts outside the CDR3, is GAGVSQSPSNKVTEKGKDVELRCDPISGHTALYWYRQSLGQGLEFLIYFQGNSAPDKSGLPSDRFSAERTGGSVSTLTIQRTQQEDSAVYLCASSLAPGVNSPLHFGNGTRLTVT.

The CDR3 sequence: CAIRGSGLSYEQYF. CDR3 nucleotides: TGTGCCATCAGGGGTAGCGGCCTCTCCTACGAGCAGTACTTC. The J gene is TRBJ2-7, the V gene TRBV10-3, with D possibly TRBD2 on 6 matching bases. The CDR3 is made up of 14 amino acids. With 6 bases removed from V and 0 bases from J, the gap between germline ends came to 12 bases. CDR1 ENHRY and CDR2 SYGVKD come from the germline V gene.

CDR3: CASSVTGYREKLFF. The CDR3 DNA reads as TGCGCCAGCAGCGTGACAGGTTACCGTGAAAAACTGTTTTTT. The chain carries TRBV5-1 and TRBJ1-4, with a weak D call TRBD1 (6 bases). Trimming shortened V by 4 bases and J by 7 bases, and 14 bases separated the two germline ends. This CDR3 comprises 14 residues. The germline gives CDR1 SGHRS, CDR2 YFSETQ.

Concerning this clone itself: One junction end disagrees with the germline gene, perhaps due to a read error. V usage is TRBV6-2 or TRBV6-3 and J usage is TRBJ2-3; the match to TRBD1 covers 8 bases. The CDR3 contains 12 residues. Germline CDR1 reads MNHEY; CDR2 reads SVGEGT. CDR3 in amino acids: CASSYRQGHKFF. The CDR3 bases are TGTGCCAGCAGTTACAGACAGGGGCACAAATTTTTT.

The CDR3 DNA follows: TGTGCCACCAGCAGACCACTAGAGACCCAGTACTTC. Protein sequence: CATSRPLETQYF. V is TRBV15 and J is TRBJ2-5, with D uncertain. Trimming took off 2 bases at V and 4 bases at J, with 5 bases between the two ends. The germline CDR1 and CDR2 sequences are LNHNV and YYDKDF (reference sequence). This CDR3 spans 12 amino acids. Combining the CDR3 with reference TRBV15 and TRBJ2-5 gives the whole variable domain DAMVIQNPRYQVTQFGKPVTLSCSQTLNHNVMYWYQQKSSQAPKLLFHYYDKDFNNEADTPDNFQSRRPNTSFCFLDIRSPGLGDTAMYLCATSRPLETQYFGPGTRLLVL.

V and J are TRBV5-4 and TRBJ1-2; D gene uncertain. V shed 0 bases and J shed 5 bases, with 14 bases lying between them. CDR3 size: 15 residues. Germline lookup yields CDR1 SGHNT and CDR2 YYREEE (reference sequence). DNA for the CDR3: TGTGCCAGCAGCTTGGTCGGCAGGCTCGAGTATGGCTACACCTTC. Translated, it gives CASSLVGRLEYGYTF.

The chain carries TRBV2 and TRBJ2-2; possibly TRBD2 for D (6 bases). The CDR3 sequence is 14 residues long. V was clipped by 4 bases and J by 0 bases, with 6 bases between them. The V gene's germline CDR1 is SNHLY and CDR2 FYNNEI. The CDR3 nucleotides are TGTGCCAGCAGTGGCGGGACGAACACCGGGGAGCTGTTTTTT. Translating it yields CASSGGTNTGELFF.

The rearrangement uses TRBV9 and TRBJ2-7; tentatively, D is TRBD1 (5 bases). Germline V gives CDR1 SGDLS, CDR2 YYNGEE. The V end lost 0 bases, the J end lost 4 bases, and 11 bases lay between the germline ends. There are 14 residues in the CDR3. CDR3 in amino acids: CASSVGNRIYEQYF. CDR3 sequence (DNA): TGTGCCAGCAGCGTAGGGAACAGGATATACGAGCAGTACTTC.

V usage is TRBV14 and J usage is TRBJ2-3, with a tentative D call TRBD2 (6 bases). Trimming pared 8 bases from V and 1 base from J, leaving 13 bases between. Per the germline V gene, CDR1 is SGHDN and CDR2 is FVKESK. The length of the CDR3 is 14 residues. The CDR3 protein is CASSPGTRTDTQYF. CDR3 in DNA: TGTGCCAGCTCGCCGGGGACTCGCACAGATACGCAGTATTTT.

The chain is built from TRBV28 and TRBJ1-2, with D uncertain. Germline CDR1 MDHEN, CDR2 SYDVKM. The CDR3 length is 14 residues. Trimming stripped 2 bases from V and 4 bases from J, with 11 bases between. Here the CDR3 reads CASSLGGPGYGYTF. DNA of the CDR3: TGTGCCAGCAGTTTAGGTGGGCCCGGCTATGGCTACACCTTC.

In the case of this clone: Distinct nucleotide sequences in the sample also encode this CDR3. The J gene is TRBJ1-1, the V gene TRBV11-2; D remains ambiguous. Trimming stripped 5 bases from V and 10 bases from J, with 11 bases between. Germline loops: CDR1 SGHAT, CDR2 FQNNGV. CDR3 length: 11 amino acids. CDR3 nucleotide sequence: TGTGCCAGCAGCCCGCGGACGGGAGCTTTCTTT. This sequence encodes CASSPRTGAFF.

The rearrangement joins TRBV30 to TRBJ2-6; D uncertain. The length of the CDR3 is 14 residues. From germline, CDR1 is GTSNPN and CDR2 SVGIG (reference sequence). V lost 7 bases to trimming and J lost 0 bases, with 10 bases between them. The CDR3 is CASSPPSGANVLTF. The CDR3, as DNA: TGTGCCTCCAGTCCCCCCTCTGGGGCCAACGTCCTGACTTTC.

V is TRBV19 and J is TRBJ1-5; D remains unclear. Between the trimmed V and J ends, which lost 7 bases and 3 bases, there was a span of 16 bases. CDR1 and CDR2 from the germline V gene are LNHDA and SQIVND (reference sequence). The CDR3 sequence is 15 residues long. Here the CDR3 DNA reads TGTGCCAGTACCCATAATCGGTTAACCAATCAGCCCCAGCATTTT. It is translated as CASTHNRLTNQPQHF.

The rearrangement joins TRBV7-9 to TRBJ2-1, with TRBD1 identical over 9 bases. This CDR3 spans 16 amino acids. V trimming: 1 base; J trimming: 5 bases; junction bases outside the gene matches: 6. Germline assignment: CDR1 SEHNR and CDR2 FQNEAQ (reference sequence). CDR3 in DNA: TGTGCCAGCAGCTTAGAAGGGACAGGGATCAACAATGAGCAGTTCTTC. Protein: CASSLEGTGINNEQFF.

This rearrangement joins TRBV27 to TRBJ2-5; D gene unclear. Germline V gene data show CDR1 as MNHEY and CDR2 as SMNVEV (reference sequence). V lost 2 bases and J lost 0, with 1 base in between. This CDR3 has 12 amino acids. Here the CDR3 DNA reads TGTGCCAGCAGTTTAAACCAAGAGACCCAGTACTTC. It yields the protein CASSLNQETQYF.

The V call is TRBV27, the J call TRBJ1-4, with D possibly TRBD1 on 5 matching bases. Trimming took off 5 bases at V and 3 bases at J, with 16 bases between the two ends. The germline gives CDR1 MNHEY, CDR2 SMNVEV (reference sequence). The CDR3 length is 16 residues. The CDR3 bases are TGTGCCAGCAGTCCTTCGAGGGGTTCAGCTAATGAAAAACTGTTTTTT. As protein: CASSPSRGSANEKLFF.

The chain recombines TRBV13 with TRBJ1-3; tentatively, D is TRBD1 (5 bases). Per the germline V gene, CDR1 is PRHDT and CDR2 is FYEKMQ (reference sequence). The V gene lost 4 bases and the J gene lost 4 bases, with 17 bases spanning the gap. There are 16 residues in the CDR3. Here the CDR3 reads CASSSQGLQAGNTIYF. In DNA, the CDR3 is TGTGCCAGCAGCTCGCAGGGACTTCAAGCGGGAAACACCATATATTTT.